Each of the 9 T cell receptor beta chains below was sequenced from the same sample in a study of blood T cell repertoires in COVID-19 (dated by TCRdb to the early 2020s). Receptor amplification or capture employed the immunoSEQ multiplex PCR assay. Not all clones reach the TCRdb copy of this immuneACCESS table, which keeps in-frame sequences only. Checked studies attribute under half of the gap to unresolved V genes and leave the rest unexplained. In all, the sample holds about 180,000 clones, and around 90% of those were seen once. The ten largest clones take up 1.6% of the sample. Sequencing was performed on peripheral blood. These receptors originate from a woman between 50 and 59 years old with acute or convalescent COVID-19.

The chain has TRBV18 and TRBJ2-5; 7 bases are a match to TRBD2. V was pared by 1 base and J by 0 bases, with 2 bases of the junction left unmatched. The CDR3 is 15 amino acids. Germline assignment: CDR1 KGHSH and CDR2 LQKENI. CDR3 amino acids: CASSPRLADQETQYF. DNA for the CDR3: TGTGCCAGCTCACCACGCCTAGCGGACCAAGAGACCCAGTACTTC.

V usage is TRBV7-9 and J usage is TRBJ2-5, with no clear D. The germline V gene encodes CDR1 SEHNR and CDR2 FQNEAQ (reference sequence). Trimming removed 6 bases from V and 5 bases from J, with 13 bases in between. CDR3 size: 13 residues. CDR3 residues: CASRQLPSETQYF. The CDR3 nucleotides are TGTGCCAGCAGACAACTACCGTCGGAGACCCAGTACTTC.

This clone has more than one count but fewer than ten. This rearrangement joins TRBV19 to TRBJ1-5, with a weak D call TRBD1 (5 bases). The CDR3 consists of 14 residues. The germline V and J ends were trimmed by 5 bases and 0 bases, with 8 bases remaining between them. Per germline, CDR1 LNHDA and CDR2 SQIVND (reference sequence). The CDR3 spells CASSDSFSNQPQHF. The CDR3 nucleotides read TGTGCCAGTAGTGACAGCTTTAGCAATCAGCCCCAGCATTTT. Filled out from reference TRBV19 and TRBJ1-5, the complete variable domain reads DGGITQSPKYLFRKEGQNVTLSCEQNLNHDAMYWYRQDPGQGLRLIYYSQIVNDFQKGDIAEGYSVSREKKESFPLTVTSAQKNPTAFYLCASSDSFSNQPQHFGDGTRLSIL.

The CDR3 DNA sequence: TGTGCCAGCAGCCAAGGCACGGGAGCCCAGCATTTT. This translates into CASSQGTGAQHF. The V and J genes are TRBV3-1 (or the pseudogene TRBV3-2) and TRBJ1-5, with D unresolved. Deletions cut 1 base from V and 11 bases from J, with 9 bases between. The CDR3 covers 12 residues. Germline V gene data show CDR1 as LGHDT and CDR2 as YNNKEL (reference sequence).

This chain links TRBV10-1 with TRBJ2-7; 11 bases are a match to TRBD2. The germline V gene encodes CDR1 WNHNN and CDR2 SYGVQD (reference sequence). The trim removed 10 bases at V and 6 bases at J, leaving 8 bases unmatched. The CDR3 covers 13 residues. The CDR3 region is CATALAGDSEQYF. The CDR3 nucleotides read TGCGCCACCGCACTAGCGGGAGATAGCGAGCAGTACTTC.

This chain uses TRBV7-2 with TRBJ2-1; tentatively, D is TRBD1 (5 bases). The length of the CDR3 is 13 residues. Per germline, CDR1 SGHTA and CDR2 FQGNSA. Trimming stripped 5 bases from V and 5 bases from J, with 10 bases between. In nucleotides, the CDR3 is TGTGCCAGCAGCCCGAGGACAAACAATGAGCAGTTCTTC. Its protein product is CASSPRTNNEQFF. The full variable domain, completed using reference TRBV7-2 and TRBJ2-1, is GAGVSQSPSNKVTEKGKDVELRCDPISGHTALYWYRQSLGQGLEFLIYFQGNSAPDKSGLPSDRFSAERTGGSVSTLTIQRTQQEDSAVYLCASSPRTNNEQFFGPGTRLTVL.

The rearrangement links TRBV11-2 to TRBJ1-4, with D unresolved. Trimming removed 1 base from V and 3 bases from J, with 6 bases in between. Germline-derived CDR1 and CDR2 are SGHAT and FQNNGV. The CDR3 loop spans 14 amino acids. The DNA for the CDR3 is TGTGCCAGCAGCTTAGGGCGGGCTAATGAAAAACTGTTTTTT. This codes for CASSLGRANEKLFF. Based on the CDR3 plus reference TRBV11-2 and TRBJ1-4, the full variable domain is EAGVAQSPRYKIIEKRQSVAFWCNPISGHATLYWYQQILGQGPKLLIQFQNNGVVDDSQLPKDRFSAERLKGVDSTLKIQPAKLEDSAVYLCASSLGRANEKLFFGSGTQLSVL.

This clone was counted only a few times. V usage is TRBV5-8 and J usage is TRBJ1-5, with D perhaps TRBD1 (6 bases). CDR3 length: 14 amino acids. Per germline, CDR1 SGHTS and CDR2 YDEGEE. V shed 0 bases and J shed 3 bases, with 7 bases lying between them. CDR3 sequence: CASSLGTVNQPQHF. In DNA, the CDR3 is TGTGCCAGCAGCTTGGGGACAGTCAATCAGCCCCAGCATTTT.

Here the CDR3 DNA reads TGCGCCAGCAGCTTGAGCAGGGGGGATCAGCCCCAGCATTTT. It yields the protein CASSLSRGDQPQHF. The gene calls are TRBV5-1 and TRBJ1-5, with 7 bases identical to TRBD1. Germline lookup yields CDR1 SGHRS and CDR2 YFSETQ. The CDR3 totals 14 residues. V was pared by 1 base and J by 5 bases, with 3 bases of the junction left unmatched.